The rows below give T cell receptor beta chains drawn from one sample of a study of T-cell reconstitution after alpha-beta-depleted transplantation in children. TCRdb re-derived calls from the PCR reads in MiXCR, one entry per CDR3 protein. The table records 400,000 to 450,000 distinct CDR3 sequences, over 40% of them present only once. The sequencing used PBMCs, collected before TCRalphabeta/CD19-depleted stem cell transplant. These receptors were taken from a girl aged 2-10 years with aplastic anemia, due to receive a stem cell transplant. The conserved cysteine and the conserved F or W are not part of the CDR3 here.

v_call cdr3_aa
TRBV27 ASSLPPDRERFLALPDTQY
TRBV7-2 ASSFLAGELF
TRBV20-1 SARDPGGTNTGELF
TRBV7-2 ASSFAYRVGTQY
TRBV29-1 SVEGWGGTYEQY
TRBV20-1 SARAPTGGREQY
TRBV6-1 ASSEAGRPYEQY
TRBV6-1 ASNPAPQGTEAF
TRBV5-1 ASSLSGLAGLMDTQY
TRBV28 ASNPEGESYEQY
TRBV6-5 ASTRASYNEQF
TRBV5-1 ASSLDQGGVTDTQY
TRBV27 ASSFHSGTAGNTIY
TRBV15 ATSRQLADEQF
TRBV20-1 SAIQGARADTQY
TRBV5-1 ASSQTTGTNEKLF
TRBV24-1 ATSDFASGGAYNEQF
TRBV18 ASSLRTGDPYEQY
TRBV11-3 ACSPASAGELF